The 15 T cell receptor beta chains listed next were all sequenced from one sample in a study of T cell repertoires in cytomegalovirus infection. TCRdb used MiXCR to reprocess the reads, holding one entry per CDR3 protein. This table has over 250,000 distinct CDR3 sequences, 22% appearing once. No antigen is known for these receptors. The sequencing here drew on cultured PBMCs, taken from culture after CMV antigen stimulation. The source is a human donor in good health (CMV status not recorded). Some clones in this sample may be carry-over from other donors' samples.

This rearrangement joins TRBV10-3 to TRBJ1-5; perhaps TRBD1 as D (6 bases). Germline V gives CDR1 ENHRY, CDR2 SYGVKD. V gave up 3 bases and J gave up 7 bases, with 16 bases separating them. CDR3 length equals 15 residues. CDR3 coding DNA: TGTGCCATCAGTGAAGGTCAGGGGATAGGCCAGCCCCAGCATTTT. Translation gives CAISEGQGIGQPQHF.

The table lists this clonotype with many counts. The chain recombines TRBV6-2 or TRBV6-3 with TRBJ2-1, with 13 bases aligning to TRBD2. This CDR3 has 15 residues. CDR1 and CDR2 from the germline V gene are MNHEY and SVGEGT. Losses at the gene ends were 4 bases for V and 7 bases for J; bases not matched to a gene: 4. The DNA of the CDR3 is TGTGCCAGCAGTTTTTGGACTAGCGGGAGTAATGAGCAGTTCTTC. The encoded protein is CASSFWTSGSNEQFF.

The chain recombines TRBV15 with TRBJ2-6; D not certain. Germline loops: CDR1 LNHNV, CDR2 YYDKDF (reference sequence). The CDR3 spans 15 residues. Trimming left V 5 bases short and J 0 bases short, with 8 bases between. CDR3 residues: CATSPWDSGANVLTF. CDR3 DNA: TGTGCCACCAGCCCATGGGACTCTGGGGCCAACGTCCTGACTTTC.

The rearrangement joins TRBV6-2 or TRBV6-3 to TRBJ2-1; 7 bases are shared with TRBD2. After removal of 8 bases from V and 7 bases from J, the junction contained 14 bases not matched to a gene. The CDR3 sequence is 15 residues long. CDR1 and CDR2 from the germline V gene are MNHEY and SVGEGT. CDR3 in DNA: TGTGCCAGCTCTCCTGGCTCGGGAGGTAGGAATGAGCAGTTCTTC. It is translated as CASSPGSGGRNEQFF.

This chain uses TRBV29-1 with TRBJ1-6, with D hard to call. This CDR3 is built from 12 residues. The ends were cut back, 5 bases at V and 8 bases at J, with 10 bases in the middle. Germline V gives CDR1 SQVTM, CDR2 ANQGSEA. The chain's CDR3 is CSVKTQDSPLHF. The CDR3 DNA follows: TGCAGCGTTAAAACTCAGGATTCACCCCTCCACTTT.

This clonotype was counted only a few times. V usage is TRBV6-2 or TRBV6-3 and J usage is TRBJ1-1; maybe TRBD1 (5 bases). Germline lookup yields CDR1 MNHEY and CDR2 SVGEGT. Deletions cut 6 bases from V and 7 bases from J, with 12 bases between. This CDR3 is built from 12 residues. DNA for the CDR3: TGTGCCAGCAGCTACGGGGGTGGTGAAGCTTTCTTT. This sequence encodes CASSYGGGEAFF.

The rearrangement joins TRBV6-5 to TRBJ2-7; unclear D gene. Germline lookup yields CDR1 MNHEY and CDR2 SVGAGI. V shed 0 bases and J shed 0 bases, with 12 bases lying between them. The CDR3 is 16 residues long. CDR3 in DNA: TGTGCCAGCAGTTACTCGGTGATAGGGAACTCCTACGAGCAGTACTTC. Amino acid sequence: CASSYSVIGNSYEQYF.

This clonotype came up a few times. The rearrangement joins TRBV7-3 to TRBJ1-6; D possibly corresponds to TRBD1 (6 bases). This CDR3 has 16 amino acids. The germline V and J ends were trimmed by 5 bases and 7 bases, with 18 bases remaining between them. CDR1 SGHTA and CDR2 FQGTGA come from the germline V gene. CDR3 amino acids: CASSLNGDTKNSPLHF. CDR3 bases: TGTGCCAGCAGCCTAAATGGGGACACTAAGAATTCACCCCTCCACTTT. The full variable domain, rest sourced from reference TRBV7-3 and TRBJ1-6, is GAGVSQTPSNKVTEKGKYVELRCDPISGHTALYWYRQSLGQGPEFLIYFQGTGAADDSGLPNDRFFAVRPEGSVSTLKIQRTERGDSAVYLCASSLNGDTKNSPLHFGNGTRLTVT.

J is TRBJ2-7 and V is TRBV11-2; D is undetermined. V lost 0 bases to trimming and J lost 2 bases, with 11 bases between them. The CDR3 loop spans 15 amino acids. Germline V gene sequence: CDR1 SGHAT, CDR2 FQNNGV. The CDR3, as DNA: TGTGCCAGCAGCTTAGATCTTGCGATTACCTACGAGCAGTACGTC. Residues: CASSLDLAITYEQYV.

This clonotype came up many times. CDR3 amino acids: CASSADRDQPQHF. The CDR3 DNA reads as TGTGCCAGCAGCGCCGACAGGGATCAGCCCCAGCATTTT. V is TRBV7-3 and J is TRBJ1-5; TRBD1 matches at 7 bases. CDR3 length: 13 amino acids. With V trimmed by 5 bases and J by 5 bases, 3 bases remained unmatched. Germline CDR1 reads SGHTA; CDR2 reads FQGTGA.

This clonotype was seen many times. The chain recombines TRBV6-6 with TRBJ1-2, with a tentative D call TRBD1 (6 bases). The V and J ends lost 5 bases and 13 bases respectively, with 23 bases between them. CDR1 is MNHNY and CDR2 is SVGAGI in the germline V gene (reference sequence). The CDR3 is 14 residues long. DNA for the CDR3: TGTGCCAGCAGTCCCGGGGGGGGGCTCCCGCTTTCCACCTTC. Its protein is CASSPGGGLPLSTF.

The chain employs TRBV7-2 and TRBJ2-2; 10 nucleotides agree with TRBD2. The V gene end was trimmed by 3 bases and the J gene end by 7 bases; junction bases not matched to a gene: 5. Germline V CDR1 and CDR2: SGHTA, FQGNSA. This CDR3 is 15 amino acids long. This CDR3 is CASSLGTSVSGELFF. The CDR3 DNA follows: TGTGCCAGCAGCTTGGGGACTAGCGTTAGCGGGGAGCTGTTTTTT.

The chain is built from TRBV27 and TRBJ2-2; D ambiguous. The CDR3 length is 17 residues. In germline, CDR1 is MNHEY, CDR2 SMNVEV (reference sequence). Trimming shortened V by 2 bases and J by 3 bases, and 16 bases separated the two germline ends. The CDR3: CASSLKGSLGYTGELFF. The CDR3, as DNA: TGTGCCAGCAGTTTAAAAGGGTCTTTAGGGTACACCGGGGAGCTGTTTTTT.

This clonotype was observed at least ten times. V gene TRBV7-8 combines with J gene TRBJ2-1, with 10 bases fitting TRBD2. This CDR3 comprises 16 residues. Germline V gene sequence: CDR1 SGHVS, CDR2 FQNEAQ. V dropped 4 bases and J dropped 8; count of bases not matched to a gene: 11. CDR3 sequence: CASSSQGGLALDEQFF. The DNA of the CDR3 is TGTGCCAGCAGCTCCCAGGGGGGACTAGCGTTGGATGAGCAGTTCTTC.

This clonotype was found once. The rearrangement links TRBV5-4 to TRBJ2-4; D might be TRBD1 (6 bases). Between the trimmed V and J ends, which lost 2 bases and 9 bases, there was a span of 21 bases. Germline values: CDR1 SGHNT, CDR2 YYREEE (reference sequence). This CDR3 has 16 residues. In DNA form, the CDR3 reads TGTGCCAGCAGCTTAGGAGGCGTAGGGATAGGGGGCATTCAGTACTTC. This sequence encodes CASSLGGVGIGGIQYF.